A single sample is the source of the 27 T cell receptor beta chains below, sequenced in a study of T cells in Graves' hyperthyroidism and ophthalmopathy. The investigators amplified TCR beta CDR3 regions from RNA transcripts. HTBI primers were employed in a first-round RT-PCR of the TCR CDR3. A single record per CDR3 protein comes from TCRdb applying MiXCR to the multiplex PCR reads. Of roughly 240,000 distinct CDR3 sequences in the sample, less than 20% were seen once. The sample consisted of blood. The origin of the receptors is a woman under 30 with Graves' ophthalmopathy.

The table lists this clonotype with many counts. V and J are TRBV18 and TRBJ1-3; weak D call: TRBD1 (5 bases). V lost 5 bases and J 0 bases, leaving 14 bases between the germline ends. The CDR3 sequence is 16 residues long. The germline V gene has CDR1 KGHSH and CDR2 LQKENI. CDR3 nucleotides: TGTGCCAGCTCATACGACAGAACCATCTCTGGAAACACCATATATTTT. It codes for CASSYDRTISGNTIYF.

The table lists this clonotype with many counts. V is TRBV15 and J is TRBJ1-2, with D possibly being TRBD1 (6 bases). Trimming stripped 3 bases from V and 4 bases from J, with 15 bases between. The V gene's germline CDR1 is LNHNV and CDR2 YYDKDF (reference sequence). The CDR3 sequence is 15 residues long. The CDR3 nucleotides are TGTGCCACCAGCAGCGGTCAGGGGCGAGGCTATGGCTACACCTTC. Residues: CATSSGQGRGYGYTF.

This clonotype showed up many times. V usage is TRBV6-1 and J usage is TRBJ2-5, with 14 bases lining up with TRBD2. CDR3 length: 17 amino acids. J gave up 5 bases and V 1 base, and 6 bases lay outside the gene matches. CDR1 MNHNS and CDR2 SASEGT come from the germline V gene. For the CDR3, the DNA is TGTGCCAGCAGTGAAGGTGGGACTAGCGGGGGCTGGGAGACCCAGTACTTC. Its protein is CASSEGGTSGGWETQYF.

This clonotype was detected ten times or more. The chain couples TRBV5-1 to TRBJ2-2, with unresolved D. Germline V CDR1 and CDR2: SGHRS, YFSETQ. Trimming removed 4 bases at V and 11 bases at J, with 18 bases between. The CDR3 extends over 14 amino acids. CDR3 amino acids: CASSAEPSTRELFF. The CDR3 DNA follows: TGCGCCAGCAGCGCCGAACCTAGTACCAGAGAGCTGTTTTTT.

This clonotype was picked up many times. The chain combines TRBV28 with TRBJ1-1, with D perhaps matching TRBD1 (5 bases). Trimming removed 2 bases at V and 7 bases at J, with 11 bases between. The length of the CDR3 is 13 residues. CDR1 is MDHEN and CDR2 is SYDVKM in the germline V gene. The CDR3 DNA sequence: TGTGCCAGCAGTTTAGGACAAGCCTTTGAAGCTTTCTTT. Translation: CASSLGQAFEAFF.

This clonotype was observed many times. CDR3 bases: TGTGCCAGCAGCCAAGATCGTTTCCCAGACGTAGCCTACGAGCAGTACTTC. This encodes CASSQDRFPDVAYEQYF. J is TRBJ2-7 and V is TRBV4-2; no definite D call. Trimming shortened V by 0 bases and J by 2 bases, and 17 bases separated the two germline ends. The CDR3 covers 17 residues. From germline, CDR1 is LGHNA and CDR2 YNFKEQ.

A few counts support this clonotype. The CDR3 sequence: CASYVGSGDTGELFF. CDR3 in DNA: TGTGCCAGCTATGTCGGGTCGGGGGACACCGGGGAGCTGTTTTTT. The chain recombines TRBV5-4 with TRBJ2-2; D is perhaps TRBD2 (6 bases). With 7 bases removed from V and 3 bases from J, the gap between germline ends came to 16 bases. The CDR3 has 15 residues. CDR1 is SGHNT and CDR2 is YYREEE in the germline V gene (reference sequence). Full variable domain (rest looked up from reference TRBV5-4 and TRBJ2-2): ETGVTQSPTHLIKTRGQQVTLRCSSQSGHNTVSWYQQALGQGPQFIFQYYREEENGRGNFPPRFSGLQFPNYSSELNVNALELDDSALYLCASYVGSGDTGELFFGEGSRLTVL.

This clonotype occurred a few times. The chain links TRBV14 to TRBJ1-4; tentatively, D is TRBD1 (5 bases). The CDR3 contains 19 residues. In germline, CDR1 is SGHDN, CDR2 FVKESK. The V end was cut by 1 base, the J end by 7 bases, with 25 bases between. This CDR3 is CASSQGDVGPASLGEKLFF. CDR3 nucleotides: TGTGCCAGCAGCCAAGGTGACGTGGGGCCAGCTTCCCTCGGTGAAAAACTGTTTTTT.

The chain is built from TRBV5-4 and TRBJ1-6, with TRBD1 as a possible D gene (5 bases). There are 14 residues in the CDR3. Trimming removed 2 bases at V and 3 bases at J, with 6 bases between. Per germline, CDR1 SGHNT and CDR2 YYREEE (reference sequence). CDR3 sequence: CASSFQGYNSPLHF. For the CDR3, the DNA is TGTGCCAGCAGCTTCCAGGGCTATAATTCACCCCTCCACTTT.

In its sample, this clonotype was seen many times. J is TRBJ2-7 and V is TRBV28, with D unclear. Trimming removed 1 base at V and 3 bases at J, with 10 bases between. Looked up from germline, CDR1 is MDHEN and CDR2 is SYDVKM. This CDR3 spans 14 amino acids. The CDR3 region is CASSLSLGYYEQYF. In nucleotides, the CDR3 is TGTGCCAGCAGTTTATCACTGGGCTACTACGAGCAGTACTTC. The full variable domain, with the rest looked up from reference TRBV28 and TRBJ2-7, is DVKVTQSSRYLVKRTGEKVFLECVQDMDHENMFWYRQDPGLGLRLIYFSYDVKMKEKGDIPEGYSVSREKKERFSLILESASTNQTSMYLCASSLSLGYYEQYFGPGTRLTVT.

The CDR3 DNA reads as TGCAGTGCTAGATCCCGACTAGCGGGGGCAAGAAATCAGCCCCAGCATTTT. It codes for CSARSRLAGARNQPQHF. The J gene is TRBJ1-5, the V gene TRBV20-1; tentatively, D is TRBD1 (6 bases). Germline V gives CDR1 DFQATT, CDR2 SNEGSKA (reference sequence). V lost 2 bases and J lost 4, with 21 bases in between. This CDR3 has 17 amino acids.

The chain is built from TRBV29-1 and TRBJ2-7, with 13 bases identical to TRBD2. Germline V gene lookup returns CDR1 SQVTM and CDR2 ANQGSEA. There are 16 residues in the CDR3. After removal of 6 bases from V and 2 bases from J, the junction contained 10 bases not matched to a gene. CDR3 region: CSVSYPGTSGTYEQYF. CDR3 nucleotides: TGCAGCGTCTCCTACCCCGGGACTAGCGGGACCTACGAGCAGTACTTC.

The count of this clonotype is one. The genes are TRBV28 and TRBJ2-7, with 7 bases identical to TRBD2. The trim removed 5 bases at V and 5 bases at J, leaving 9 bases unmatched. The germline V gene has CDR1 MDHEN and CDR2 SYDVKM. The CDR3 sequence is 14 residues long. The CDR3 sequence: CASSRRGRVDEQYV. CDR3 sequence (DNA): TGTGCCAGCAGTCGCCGCGGGAGAGTCGACGAGCAGTACGTC.

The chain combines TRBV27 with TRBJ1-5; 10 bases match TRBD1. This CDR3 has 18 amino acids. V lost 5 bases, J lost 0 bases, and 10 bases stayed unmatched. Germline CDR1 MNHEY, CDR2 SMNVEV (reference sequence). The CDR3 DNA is TGTGCCAGCAGTCCGGGACAGGGGCCCATAAATAGCAATCAGCCCCAGCATTTT. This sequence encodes CASSPGQGPINSNQPQHF.

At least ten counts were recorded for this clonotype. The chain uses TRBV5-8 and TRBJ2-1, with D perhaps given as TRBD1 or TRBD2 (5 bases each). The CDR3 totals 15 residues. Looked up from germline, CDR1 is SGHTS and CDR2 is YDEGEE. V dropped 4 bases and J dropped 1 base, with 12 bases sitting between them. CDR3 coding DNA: TGTGCCAGCAGCGGGGACGCGGTGTCCTACAATGAGCAGTTCTTC. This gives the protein CASSGDAVSYNEQFF.

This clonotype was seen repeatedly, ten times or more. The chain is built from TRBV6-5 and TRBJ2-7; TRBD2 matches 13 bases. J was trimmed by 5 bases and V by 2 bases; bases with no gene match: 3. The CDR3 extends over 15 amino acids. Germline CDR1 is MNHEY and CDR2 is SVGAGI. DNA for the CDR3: TGTGCCAGCAGTTACACAGGACTAGCGGGAGACGAGCAGTACTTC. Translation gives CASSYTGLAGDEQYF.

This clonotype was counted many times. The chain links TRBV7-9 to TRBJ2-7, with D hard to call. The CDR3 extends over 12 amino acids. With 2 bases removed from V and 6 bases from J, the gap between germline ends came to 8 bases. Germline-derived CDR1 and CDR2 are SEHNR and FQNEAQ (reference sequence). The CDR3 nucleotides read TGTGCCAGCAGCTTATTTGTTGCCGAGCAGTACTTC. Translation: CASSLFVAEQYF.

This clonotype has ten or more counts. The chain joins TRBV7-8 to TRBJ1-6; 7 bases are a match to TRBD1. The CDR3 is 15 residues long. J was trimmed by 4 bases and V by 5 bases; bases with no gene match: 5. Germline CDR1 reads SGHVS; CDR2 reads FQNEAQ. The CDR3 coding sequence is TGTGCCAGCAGCCTGGACAGGAATTATAATTCACCCCTCCACTTT. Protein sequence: CASSLDRNYNSPLHF.

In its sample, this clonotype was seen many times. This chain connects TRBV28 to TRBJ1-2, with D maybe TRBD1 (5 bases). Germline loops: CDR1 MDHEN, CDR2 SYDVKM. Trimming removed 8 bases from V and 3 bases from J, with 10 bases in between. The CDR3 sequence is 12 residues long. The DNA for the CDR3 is TGTGCCAGCTGGGGGGGTTACTATGGCTACACCTTC. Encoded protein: CASWGGYYGYTF.

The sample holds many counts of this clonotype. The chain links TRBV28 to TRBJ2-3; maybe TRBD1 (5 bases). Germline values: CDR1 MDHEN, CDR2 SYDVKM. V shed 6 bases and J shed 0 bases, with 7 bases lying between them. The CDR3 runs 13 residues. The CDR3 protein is CASRRQSTDTQYF. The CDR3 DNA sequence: TGTGCCAGCAGGAGACAGAGCACAGATACGCAGTATTTT.

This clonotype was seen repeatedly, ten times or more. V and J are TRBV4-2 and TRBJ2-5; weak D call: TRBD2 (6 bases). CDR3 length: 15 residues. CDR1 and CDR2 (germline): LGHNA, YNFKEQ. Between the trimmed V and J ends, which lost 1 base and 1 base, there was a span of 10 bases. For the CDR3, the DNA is TGTGCCAGCAGCCAAGCACCGGGAGCCCAAGAGACCCAGTACTTC. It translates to CASSQAPGAQETQYF.

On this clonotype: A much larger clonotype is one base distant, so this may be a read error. The chain's CDR3 is CSVGGGQGASGELFF. CDR3 bases: TGCAGCGTTGGGGGGGGACAGGGGGCCTCCGGGGAGCTGTTTTTT. The rearrangement links TRBV29-1 to TRBJ2-2, with 12 bases aligning to TRBD1. J gave up 6 bases and V 4 bases, and 6 bases lay outside the gene matches. Germline-derived CDR1 and CDR2 are SQVTM and ANQGSEA. The CDR3 has 15 amino acids.

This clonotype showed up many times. The CDR3 nucleotides read TGTGCCAGCAGTTACGGGACTGCCCAAGAGACCCAGTACTTC. This encodes CASSYGTAQETQYF. The J gene is TRBJ2-5, the V gene TRBV6-2 or TRBV6-3; maybe TRBD2 (6 bases). This CDR3 has 14 amino acids. V shed 2 bases and J shed 1 base, with 8 bases lying between them. In germline, CDR1 is MNHEY, CDR2 SVGEGT.

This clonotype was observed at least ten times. In DNA form, the CDR3 reads TGTGCCTCATTTAGGGGGAGGAACACTGAAGCTTTCTTT. Encoded protein: CASFRGRNTEAFF. This chain connects TRBV6-1 to TRBJ1-1; D is possibly TRBD1 (6 bases). There are 13 residues in the CDR3. Between the trimmed V and J ends, which lost 11 bases and 1 base, there was a span of 14 bases. Germline-derived CDR1 and CDR2 are MNHNS and SASEGT.

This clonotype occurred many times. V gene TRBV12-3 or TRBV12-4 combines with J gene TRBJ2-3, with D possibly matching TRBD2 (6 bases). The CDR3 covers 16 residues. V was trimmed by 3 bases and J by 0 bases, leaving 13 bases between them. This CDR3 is CASSFRRGLSTDTQYF. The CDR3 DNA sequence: TGTGCCAGCAGTTTTAGGAGGGGACTTAGCACAGATACGCAGTATTTT.

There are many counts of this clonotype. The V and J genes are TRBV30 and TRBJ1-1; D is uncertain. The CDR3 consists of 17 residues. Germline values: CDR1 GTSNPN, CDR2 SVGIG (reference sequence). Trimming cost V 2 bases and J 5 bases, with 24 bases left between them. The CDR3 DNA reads TGTGCCTGGAGTACAACGGGATTTTGGCAAAGACCGACTGAAGCTTTCTTT. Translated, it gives CAWSTTGFWQRPTEAFF.

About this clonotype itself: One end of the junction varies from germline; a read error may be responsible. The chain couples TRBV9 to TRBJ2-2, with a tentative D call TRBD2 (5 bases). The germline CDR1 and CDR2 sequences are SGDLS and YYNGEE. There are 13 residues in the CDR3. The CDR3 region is CASSAPNTGEPFF. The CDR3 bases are TGTGCCAGCAGCGCCCCGAACACCGGGGAGCCGTTTTTT.